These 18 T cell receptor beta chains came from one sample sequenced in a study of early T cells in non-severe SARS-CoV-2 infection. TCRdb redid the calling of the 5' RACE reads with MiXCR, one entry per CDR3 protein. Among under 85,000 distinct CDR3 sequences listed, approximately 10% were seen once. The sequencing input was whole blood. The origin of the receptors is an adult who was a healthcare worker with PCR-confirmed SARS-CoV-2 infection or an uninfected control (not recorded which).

CDR3 protein: CASSFDRDYEQYF. For the CDR3, the DNA is TGTGCCAGCAGCTTCGACAGAGACTACGAGCAGTACTTC. This sequence joins TRBV7-6 and TRBJ2-7, with a weak D call TRBD1 (5 bases). Germline V gene lookup returns CDR1 SGHVS and CDR2 FNYEAQ. Trimming removed 3 bases at V and 3 bases at J, with 9 bases between. The CDR3 sequence is 13 residues long.

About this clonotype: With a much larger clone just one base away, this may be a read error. CDR3 in amino acids: CSAGDDWGGTEAFF. In nucleotides, the CDR3 is TGCAGTGCTGGAGATGATTGGGGGGGCACTGAAGCTTTCTTT. The chain recombines TRBV20-1 with TRBJ1-1; possible D gene TRBD1, 5 bases. The CDR3 covers 14 residues. CDR1 and CDR2 from the germline V gene are DFQATT and SNEGSKA (reference sequence).

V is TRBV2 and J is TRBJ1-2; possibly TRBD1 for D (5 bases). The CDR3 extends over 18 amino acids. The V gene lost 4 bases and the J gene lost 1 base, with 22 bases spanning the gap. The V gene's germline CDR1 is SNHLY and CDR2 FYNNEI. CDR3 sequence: CASSVHGRDGSHNYGYTF. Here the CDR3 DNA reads TGTGCCAGCAGTGTCCACGGAAGGGACGGATCTCATAACTATGGCTACACCTTC.

The CDR3 DNA sequence: TGCGCCAGCAGCCAAGATCCCCCGGCCCCAGATACGCAGTATTTT. This encodes CASSQDPPAPDTQYF. The chain employs TRBV4-1 and TRBJ2-3, with unresolved D. V lost 0 bases and J lost 4, with 11 bases in between. The CDR3 length is 15 residues. The germline CDR1 and CDR2 sequences are MGHRA and YSYEKL.

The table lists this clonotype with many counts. The CDR3 coding sequence is TGCAGTGCTAGATCCCCCCTAGGCCAAGAGACCCAGTACTTC. Translation gives CSARSPLGQETQYF. This chain links TRBV20-1 with TRBJ2-5; D unclear. The germline V gene encodes CDR1 DFQATT and CDR2 SNEGSKA (reference sequence). Trimming shortened V by 2 bases and J by 1 base, and 11 bases separated the two germline ends. This CDR3 region has 14 residues.

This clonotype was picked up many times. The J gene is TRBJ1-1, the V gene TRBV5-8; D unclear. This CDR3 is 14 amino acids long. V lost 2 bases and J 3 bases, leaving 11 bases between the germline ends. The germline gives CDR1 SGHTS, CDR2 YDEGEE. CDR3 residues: CASSFALRDTEAFF. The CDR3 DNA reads TGTGCCAGCAGCTTTGCGTTACGGGACACTGAAGCTTTCTTT.

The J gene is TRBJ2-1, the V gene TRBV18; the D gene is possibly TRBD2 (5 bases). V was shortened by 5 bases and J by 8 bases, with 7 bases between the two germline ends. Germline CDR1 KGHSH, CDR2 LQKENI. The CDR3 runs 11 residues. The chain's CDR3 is CASSGGDEQFF. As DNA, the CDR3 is TGTGCCAGCTCAGGAGGCGATGAGCAGTTCTTC.

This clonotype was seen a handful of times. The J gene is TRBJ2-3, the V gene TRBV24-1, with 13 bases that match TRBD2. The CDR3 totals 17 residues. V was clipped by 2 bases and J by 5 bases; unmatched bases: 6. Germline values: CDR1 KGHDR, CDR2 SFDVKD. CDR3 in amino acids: CATSDSGLAGLQDTQYF. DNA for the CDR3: TGTGCCACCAGTGATTCGGGACTAGCGGGACTCCAAGATACGCAGTATTTT.

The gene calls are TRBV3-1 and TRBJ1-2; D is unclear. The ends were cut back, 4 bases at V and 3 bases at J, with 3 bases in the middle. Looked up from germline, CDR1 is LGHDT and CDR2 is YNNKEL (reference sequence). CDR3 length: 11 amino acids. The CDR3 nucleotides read TGTGCCAGCAGCCGCGACTATGGCTACACCTTC. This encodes CASSRDYGYTF.

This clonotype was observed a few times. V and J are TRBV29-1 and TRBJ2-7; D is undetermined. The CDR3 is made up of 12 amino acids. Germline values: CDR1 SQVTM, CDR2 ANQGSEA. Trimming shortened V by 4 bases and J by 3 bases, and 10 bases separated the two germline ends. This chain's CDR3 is CSVALGNYEQYF. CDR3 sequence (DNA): TGCAGCGTTGCCTTAGGGAACTACGAGCAGTACTTC.

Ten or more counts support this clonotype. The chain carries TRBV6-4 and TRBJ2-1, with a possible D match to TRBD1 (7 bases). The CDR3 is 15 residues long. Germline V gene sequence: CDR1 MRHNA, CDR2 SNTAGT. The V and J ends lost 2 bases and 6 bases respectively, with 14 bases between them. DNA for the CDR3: TGTGCCAGCAGTGACAGGTGGGGGGACAGCAATGAGCAGTTCTTC. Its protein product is CASSDRWGDSNEQFF.

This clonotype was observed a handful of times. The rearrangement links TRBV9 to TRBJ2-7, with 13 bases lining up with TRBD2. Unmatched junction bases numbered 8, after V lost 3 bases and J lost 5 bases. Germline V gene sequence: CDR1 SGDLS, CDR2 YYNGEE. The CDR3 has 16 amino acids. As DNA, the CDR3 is TGTGCCAGCAGCGGACAAGGACTAGCGGGAGATAACGAGCAGTACTTC. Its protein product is CASSGQGLAGDNEQYF.

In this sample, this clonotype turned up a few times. CDR3: CSARAEQANTEAFF. CDR3 in DNA: TGCAGTGCTAGAGCGGAACAGGCGAACACTGAAGCTTTCTTT. This rearrangement joins TRBV20-1 to TRBJ1-1, with a possible D match to TRBD1 (5 bases). CDR1 DFQATT and CDR2 SNEGSKA come from the germline V gene (reference sequence). The CDR3 is 14 amino acids. V was clipped by 1 base and J by 1 base, with 10 bases between them.

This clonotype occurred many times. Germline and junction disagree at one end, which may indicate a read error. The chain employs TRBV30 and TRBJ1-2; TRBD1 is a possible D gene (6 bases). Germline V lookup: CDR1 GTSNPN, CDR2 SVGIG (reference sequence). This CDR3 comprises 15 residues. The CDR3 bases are TGTGCCTGGAGTCCCGGGGGCGGCTCTCCGTATGACTACACCTTC. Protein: CAWSPGGGSPYDYTF.

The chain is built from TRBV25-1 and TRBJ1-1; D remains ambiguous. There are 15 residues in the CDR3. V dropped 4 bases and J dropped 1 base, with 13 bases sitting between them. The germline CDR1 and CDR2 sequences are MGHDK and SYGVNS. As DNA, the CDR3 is TGTGCCAGCAGTGGCCGAGCCTCGGGGAACACTGAAGCTTTCTTT. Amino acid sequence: CASSGRASGNTEAFF.

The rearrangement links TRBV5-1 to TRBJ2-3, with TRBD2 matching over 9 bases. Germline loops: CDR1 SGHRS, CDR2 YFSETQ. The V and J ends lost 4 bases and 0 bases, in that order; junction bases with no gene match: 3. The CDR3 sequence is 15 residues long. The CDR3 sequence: CASSTSGRSTDTQYF. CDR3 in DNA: TGCGCCAGCAGCACTAGCGGGCGGAGCACAGATACGCAGTATTTT.

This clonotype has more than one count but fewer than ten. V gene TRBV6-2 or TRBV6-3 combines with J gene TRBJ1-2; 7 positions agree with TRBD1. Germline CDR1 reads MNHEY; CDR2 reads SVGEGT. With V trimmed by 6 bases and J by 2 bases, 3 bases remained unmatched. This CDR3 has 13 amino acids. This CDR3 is CASSRGQNYGYTF. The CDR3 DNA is TGTGCCAGCAGCCGGGGACAGAACTATGGCTACACCTTC.

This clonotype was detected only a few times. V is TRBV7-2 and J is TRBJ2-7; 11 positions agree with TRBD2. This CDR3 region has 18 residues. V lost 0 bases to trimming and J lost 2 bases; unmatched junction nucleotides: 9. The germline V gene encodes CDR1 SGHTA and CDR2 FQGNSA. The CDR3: CASSLAPRLAGLPYEQYF. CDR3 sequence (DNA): TGTGCCAGCAGCTTAGCGCCTCGACTAGCGGGATTACCCTACGAGCAGTACTTC.